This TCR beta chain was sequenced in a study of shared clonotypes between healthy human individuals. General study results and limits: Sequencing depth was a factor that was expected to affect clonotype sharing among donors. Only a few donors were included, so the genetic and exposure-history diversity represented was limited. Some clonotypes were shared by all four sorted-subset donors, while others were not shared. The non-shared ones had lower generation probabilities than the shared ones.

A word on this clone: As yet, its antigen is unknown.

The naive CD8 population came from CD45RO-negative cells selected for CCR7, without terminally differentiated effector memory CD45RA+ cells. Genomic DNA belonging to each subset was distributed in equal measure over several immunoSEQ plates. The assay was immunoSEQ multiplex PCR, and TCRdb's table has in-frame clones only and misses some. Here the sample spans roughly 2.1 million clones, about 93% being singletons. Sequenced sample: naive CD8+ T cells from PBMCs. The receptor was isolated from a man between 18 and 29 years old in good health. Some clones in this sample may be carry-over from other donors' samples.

The CDR3 spells CASSQALAGGPRDTQYF. DNA for the CDR3: TGCGCCAGCAGCCAAGCCTTAGCGGGAGGGCCCCGGGATACGCAGTATTTT. V and J are TRBV4-1 and TRBJ2-3, with 11 bases lining up with TRBD2. The CDR3 is 17 residues long. In germline, CDR1 is MGHRA, CDR2 YSYEKL. The ends lost 1 base at V and 6 bases at J; junction bases unmatched: 9.